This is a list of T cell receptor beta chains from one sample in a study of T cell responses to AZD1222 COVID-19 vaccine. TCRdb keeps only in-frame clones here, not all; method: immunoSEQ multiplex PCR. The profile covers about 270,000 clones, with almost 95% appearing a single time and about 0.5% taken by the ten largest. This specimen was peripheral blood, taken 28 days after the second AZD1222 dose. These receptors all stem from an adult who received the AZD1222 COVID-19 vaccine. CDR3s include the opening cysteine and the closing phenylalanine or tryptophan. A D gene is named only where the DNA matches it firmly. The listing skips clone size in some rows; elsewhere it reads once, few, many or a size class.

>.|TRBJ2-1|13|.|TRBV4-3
CASSQEPRLLQFF
TGCGCCAGCAGCCAAGAACCCAGGCTGCTGCAGTTCTTC
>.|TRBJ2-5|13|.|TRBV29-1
CSVEGWYLETQYF
TGCAGCGTTGAAGGGTGGTATTTGGAGACCCAGTACTTC
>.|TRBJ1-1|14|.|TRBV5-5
CASSLDQGGGEAFF
TGTGCCAGCAGCTTGGATCAGGGAGGGGGTGAAGCTTTCTTT
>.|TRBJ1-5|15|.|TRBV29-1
CSVADGVIGNQPQHF
TGCAGCGTTGCGGACGGGGTCATAGGCAATCAGCCCCAGCATTTT
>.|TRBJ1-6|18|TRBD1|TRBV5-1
CASSPRDRGPIRNSPLHF
TGCGCCAGCAGCCCCCGGGACAGGGGCCCTATACGGAATTCACCCCTCCACTTT
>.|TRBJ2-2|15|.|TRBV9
CASSVGSRNTGELFF
TGTGCCAGCAGCGTAGGTAGCCGCAACACCGGGGAGCTGTTTTTT
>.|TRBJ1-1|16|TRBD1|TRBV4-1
CASSQSAGTGSTEAFF
TGCGCCAGCAGCCAAAGCGCCGGGACAGGGAGCACTGAAGCTTTCTTT
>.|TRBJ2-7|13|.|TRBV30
CAWRGSGSYEQYF
TGTGCCTGGAGGGGGAGTGGCTCCTACGAGCAGTACTTC
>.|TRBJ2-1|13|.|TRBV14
CASSQEGWNEQFF
TGTGCCAGCAGCCAAGAGGGATGGAATGAGCAGTTCTTC
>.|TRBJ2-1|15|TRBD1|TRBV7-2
CASSSRDRVEGEQFF
TGTGCCAGCAGCTCCCGGGACAGGGTAGAGGGCGAGCAGTTCTTC
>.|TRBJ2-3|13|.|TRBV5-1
CASSLDLTDTQYF
TGCGCCAGCAGCTTGGACCTCACAGATACGCAGTATTTT
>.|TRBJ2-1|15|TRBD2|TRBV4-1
CASSQELADYNEQFF
TGCGCCAGCAGCCAAGAACTAGCGGACTACAATGAGCAGTTCTTC
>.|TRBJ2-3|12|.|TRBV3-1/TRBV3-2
CASSQEGPTQYF
TGTGCCAGCAGCCAAGAAGGCCCTACGCAGTATTTT
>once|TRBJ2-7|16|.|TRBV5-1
CASSLDSGGTPVEQYF
TGCGCCAGCAGCTTGGACTCCGGGGGCACACCGGTAGAGCAGTACTTC
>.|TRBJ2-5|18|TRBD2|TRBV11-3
CASSPRGLAGDLEETQYF
TGTGCCAGCAGCCCAAGGGGGCTAGCGGGGGACTTAGAAGAGACCCAGTACTTC
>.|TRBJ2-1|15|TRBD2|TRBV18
CASSPPSGQRNEQFF
TGTGCCAGCTCACCTCCTAGCGGGCAAAGGAATGAGCAGTTCTTC
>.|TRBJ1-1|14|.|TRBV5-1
CASSSADGDTEAFF
TGCGCCAGCAGCTCGGCGGACGGAGACACTGAAGCTTTCTTT
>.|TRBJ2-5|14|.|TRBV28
CASSLLGEVETQYF
TGTGCCAGCAGCCTACTAGGGGAGGTGGAGACCCAGTACTTC
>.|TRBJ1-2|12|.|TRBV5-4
CASSSREGGYTF
TGTGCCAGCAGCTCCAGGGAGGGTGGCTACACCTTC
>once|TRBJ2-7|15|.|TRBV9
CASSPTASRAAEQYF
TGTGCCAGCAGCCCGACCGCTAGCCGCGCCGCCGAGCAGTACTTC
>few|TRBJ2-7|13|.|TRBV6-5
CASRPTGSYEQYF
TGTGCCAGCAGACCAACAGGGTCCTACGAGCAGTACTTC
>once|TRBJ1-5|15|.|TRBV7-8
CASSSGRVMDQPQHF
TGTGCCAGCAGCTCCGGGAGGGTTATGGATCAGCCCCAGCATTTT
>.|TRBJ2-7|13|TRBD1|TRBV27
CASGQGPLYEQYF
TGTGCCAGTGGACAGGGGCCCCTCTACGAGCAGTACTTC
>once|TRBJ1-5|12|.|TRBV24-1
CATSDGSQPQHF
TGTGCCACCAGTGACGGGTCTCAGCCCCAGCATTTT
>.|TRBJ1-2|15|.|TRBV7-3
CASSRLGGANYGYTF
TGTGCCAGCAGCCGACTGGGGGGAGCTAACTATGGCTACACCTTC
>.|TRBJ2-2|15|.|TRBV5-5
CASSLGLANTGELFF
TGTGCCAGCAGCTTGGGACTAGCGAACACCGGGGAGCTGTTTTTT
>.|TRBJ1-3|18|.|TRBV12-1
CASSSVILPASSGNTIYF
TGTGCCAGCAGCTCCGTCATCTTACCCGCGAGCTCTGGAAACACCATATATTTT
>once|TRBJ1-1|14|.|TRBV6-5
CASSTGDINTEAFF
TGTGCCAGCAGTACCGGGGACATTAACACTGAAGCTTTCTTT
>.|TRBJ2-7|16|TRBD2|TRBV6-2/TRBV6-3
CASSYYPRGNSYEQYF
TGTGCCAGCAGTTACTATCCGCGGGGGAATTCCTACGAGCAGTACTTC
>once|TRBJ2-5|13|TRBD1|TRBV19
CASSGDREETQYF
TGTGCCAGTAGTGGGGACAGGGAAGAGACCCAGTACTTC
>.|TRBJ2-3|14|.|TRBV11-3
CASQSGAGTDTQYF
TGTGCCAGCCAGTCGGGGGCTGGCACAGATACGCAGTATTTT
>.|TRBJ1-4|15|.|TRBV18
CASSSNRDGLEKLFF
TGTGCCAGCTCATCGAACAGGGATGGATTAGAAAAACTGTTTTTT
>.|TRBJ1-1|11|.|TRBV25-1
CASGRGVKAFF
TGTGCCAGTGGGAGGGGAGTTAAAGCTTTCTTT